What follows are 3 T cell receptor beta chains derived from one specimen sequenced in a study of OX40 agonist ivuxolimab in advanced cancers. The library was produced with the immunoSEQ multiplex PCR assay. TCRdb retrieved this table from immuneACCESS and kept in-frame rearrangements only. Not all clones are present; in checked studies, unresolved V genes account for under half, and no reason is known for the remainder. The sample has some 99,000 clones on record, roughly 87% of them singletons. Together, the top ten hold about 1.6% of the sample. Material: CD4+ or CD8+ T cells sorted from blood, obtained in a trial of the OX40 agonist ivuxolimab. The receptors were sampled from an adult with an advanced solid tumor such as melanoma, head and neck, liver or kidney cancer.

This clone was recorded only once. This chain uses TRBV5-1 with TRBJ1-1, with D maybe TRBD1 (6 bases). The CDR3 sequence is 13 residues long. Deletions cut 4 bases from V and 11 bases from J, with 18 bases between. The germline gives CDR1 SGHRS, CDR2 YFSETQ. The CDR3 region has the DNA TGCGCCAGCAGCCCGGAGACAGGAACGGGGGCTTTCTTT. Translated: CASSPETGTGAFF.

This clone was counted only a few times. The chain is built from TRBV6-6 and TRBJ2-2; weak D call: TRBD2 (5 bases). V lost 6 bases to trimming and J lost 5 bases, with 16 bases between them. The CDR3 runs 15 residues. Germline CDR1 MNHNY, CDR2 SVGAGI (reference sequence). The CDR3: CASSFGPSGTGELFF. DNA of the CDR3: TGTGCCAGCAGCTTTGGACCTTCGGGGACCGGGGAGCTGTTTTTT.

This clone was picked up one time. Written as DNA, the CDR3 is TGCGCCAGCAGCTTGTCGGGGAGACTGGCGGGCGAGCAGTACTTC. Protein sequence: CASSLSGRLAGEQYF. The genes are TRBV5-1 and TRBJ2-7, with D perhaps matching TRBD2 (5 bases). CDR1 and CDR2 (germline): SGHRS, YFSETQ. The CDR3 is 15 residues long. Trimming removed 1 base at V and 6 bases at J, with 17 bases between.